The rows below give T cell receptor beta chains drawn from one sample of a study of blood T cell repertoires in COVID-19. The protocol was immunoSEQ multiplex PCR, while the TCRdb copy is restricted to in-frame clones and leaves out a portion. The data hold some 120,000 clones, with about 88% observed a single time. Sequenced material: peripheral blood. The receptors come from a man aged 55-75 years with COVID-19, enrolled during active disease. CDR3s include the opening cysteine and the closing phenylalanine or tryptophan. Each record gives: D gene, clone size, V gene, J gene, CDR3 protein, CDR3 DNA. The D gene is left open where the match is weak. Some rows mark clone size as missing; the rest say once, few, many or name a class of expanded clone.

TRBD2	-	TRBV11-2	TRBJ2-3	CASSLDTSGSTDTQYF	TGTGCCAGCAGCTTAGATACTAGCGGGAGCACAGATACGCAGTATTTT
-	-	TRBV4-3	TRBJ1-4	CASSQAGGLTNEKLFF	TGCGCCAGCAGCCAAGCGGGGGGGTTAACTAATGAAAAACTGTTTTTT
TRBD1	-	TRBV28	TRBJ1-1	CASSPLTGDTEAFF	TGTGCCAGCAGTCCCTTGACAGGGGACACTGAAGCTTTCTTT
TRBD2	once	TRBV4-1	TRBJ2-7	CASSQAPGGSSLSYEQYF	TGCGCCAGCAGCCAAGCTCCCGGGGGGTCTAGTCTCTCCTACGAGCAGTACTTC
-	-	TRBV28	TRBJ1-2	CASSFPGKEGYTF	TGTGCCAGCAGTTTTCCGGGGAAGGAAGGCTACACCTTC
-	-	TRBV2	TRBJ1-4	CASSVERVNEKLFF	TGTGCCAGCAGTGTTGAGAGGGTGAATGAAAAACTGTTTTTT
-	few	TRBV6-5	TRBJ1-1	CASSYAGMNTEAFF	TGTGCCAGCAGTTACGCAGGGATGAACACTGAAGCTTTCTTT
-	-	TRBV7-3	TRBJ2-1	CASSLLSSYNEQFF	TGTGCCAGCAGCTTACTGAGCTCCTACAATGAGCAGTTCTTC
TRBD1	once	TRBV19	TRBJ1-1	CASSSKTGGNTEAFF	TGTGCCAGTAGTTCGAAGACAGGGGGAAACACTGAAGCTTTCTTT
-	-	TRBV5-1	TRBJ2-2	CASSLAQHGGELFF	TGCGCCAGCAGCTTGGCACAGCACGGCGGGGAGCTGTTTTTT
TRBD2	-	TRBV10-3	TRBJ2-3	CAISESRTSGSSDTQYF	TGTGCCATCAGTGAGTCAAGGACTAGCGGGAGCTCAGATACGCAGTATTTT
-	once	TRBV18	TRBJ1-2	CASHGGDNYGYTF	TGTGCCAGCCACGGAGGGGACAACTATGGCTACACCTTC
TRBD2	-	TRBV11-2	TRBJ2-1	CASSSHPRTSGRAMYEQFF	TGTGCCAGCAGCTCTCACCCTCGGACTAGCGGGAGGGCCATGTATGAGCAGTTCTTC
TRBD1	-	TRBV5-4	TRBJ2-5	CASSSQTGEQETQYF	TGTGCCAGCAGCTCACAAACAGGGGAACAAGAGACCCAGTACTTC
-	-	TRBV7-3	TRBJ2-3	CASSPGASTDTQYF	TGTGCCAGCAGCCCAGGGGCTAGCACAGATACGCAGTATTTT
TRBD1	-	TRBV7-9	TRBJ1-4	CASSLARGGGEKLFF	TGTGCCAGCAGCTTAGCGCGAGGGGGCGGAGAAAAACTGTTTTTT
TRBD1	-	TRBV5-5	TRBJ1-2	CASSTPGQGSYGYTF	TGTGCCAGCAGCACCCCGGGACAGGGATCCTATGGCTACACCTTC
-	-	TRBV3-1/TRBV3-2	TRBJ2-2	CASSQGRGTGELFF	TGTGCCAGCAGCCAAGGCCGGGGAACCGGGGAGCTGTTTTTT